These 17 T cell receptor beta chains were all obtained from the same sample, sequenced in a study of tumour-infiltrating T cells in Burkitt lymphoma. Method: immunoSEQ multiplex PCR; TCRdb's copy keeps in-frame clones and lacks some. The repertoire holds 43,000 or so clones, more than 25% seen once, with about 3% in the top ten. The sample was tumor tissue. These receptors all stem from a human donor with Burkitt lymphoma.

CDR3 residues: CAWSPGLTDTQYF. CDR3 DNA: TGTGCCTGGAGCCCGGGACTCACAGATACGCAGTATTTT. The rearrangement uses TRBV30 and TRBJ2-3; a possible D gene is TRBD2 (6 bases). CDR3 length equals 13 residues. V gave up 3 bases and J gave up 2 bases, with 9 bases separating them. CDR1 and CDR2 (germline): GTSNPN, SVGIG (reference sequence).

The rearrangement joins TRBV5-6 to TRBJ1-1; D unclear. The germline V gene encodes CDR1 SGHDT and CDR2 YYEEEE. Deletions cut 2 bases from V and 4 bases from J, with 3 bases between. This CDR3 has 11 residues. CDR3 sequence: CASSFSTEAFF. CDR3 nucleotides: TGTGCCAGCAGCTTTTCCACTGAAGCTTTCTTT.

The chain links TRBV19 to TRBJ2-5, with a possible D match to TRBD2 (6 bases). CDR3 size: 15 residues. CDR1 LNHDA and CDR2 SQIVND come from the germline V gene (reference sequence). V was shortened by 5 bases and J by 2 bases, with 15 bases between the two germline ends. CDR3 nucleotides: TGTGCCAGTAGTCCCCGGGGGAAACCTCAAGAGACCCAGTACTTC. Translated: CASSPRGKPQETQYF.

V is TRBV4-1 and J is TRBJ1-2; D is unclear. Germline V gene sequence: CDR1 MGHRA, CDR2 YSYEKL. Trimming cost V 0 bases and J 5 bases, with 7 bases left between them. This CDR3 is built from 13 residues. The CDR3 here is CASSQEGRYGYTF. The DNA of the CDR3 is TGCGCCAGCAGCCAAGAGGGCCGTTATGGCTACACCTTC.

V is TRBV5-1 and J is TRBJ2-2; D might be TRBD1 or TRBD2, each matching 5 bases. The germline V gene encodes CDR1 SGHRS and CDR2 YFSETQ. Trimming pared 0 bases from V and 4 bases from J, leaving 13 bases between. The CDR3 has 16 residues. The CDR3, as DNA: TGCGCCAGCAGCTTGGACTCGGGGCCTTCCACCGGGGAGCTGTTTTTT. Translating it yields CASSLDSGPSTGELFF.

This clone was detected a few times. The rearrangement links TRBV5-1 to TRBJ2-3; 7 bases line up with TRBD2. Germline loops: CDR1 SGHRS, CDR2 YFSETQ. Trimming at V came to 4 bases and at J to 1 base, leaving 9 bases not matched to a gene. There are 16 residues in the CDR3. The CDR3: CASSPLATIRTDTQYF. For the CDR3, the DNA is TGCGCCAGCAGCCCACTAGCGACGATACGCACAGATACGCAGTATTTT.

V gene TRBV18 combines with J gene TRBJ2-3; D unclear. The CDR3 covers 14 residues. Trimming shortened V by 5 bases and J by 4 bases, and 13 bases separated the two germline ends. Germline lookup yields CDR1 KGHSH and CDR2 LQKENI. The CDR3 sequence: CASSFARIPDTQYF. The CDR3 nucleotides are TGTGCCAGCTCATTCGCACGAATCCCAGATACGCAGTATTTT.

This chain uses TRBV19 with TRBJ1-5, with D unclear. The CDR3 runs to 14 residues. Per germline, CDR1 LNHDA and CDR2 SQIVND (reference sequence). V was trimmed by 6 bases and J by 0 bases, leaving 9 bases between them. CDR3 in amino acids: CASRPRYSNQPQHF. Here the CDR3 DNA reads TGTGCCAGTAGGCCTCGCTATAGCAATCAGCCCCAGCATTTT.

This clone was seen a few times. The chain recombines TRBV18 with TRBJ2-3; D call uncertain. The V end lost 4 bases, the J end lost 3 bases, and 5 bases lay between the germline ends. CDR1 is KGHSH and CDR2 is LQKENI in the germline V gene. This CDR3 region has 12 residues. The CDR3 spells CASSLSTDTQYF. CDR3 bases: TGTGCCAGCTCACTCTCAACAGATACGCAGTATTTT.

Written as DNA, the CDR3 is TGTGCCATCAGTGACGTAAATCAGCCCCAGCATTTT. Its protein is CAISDVNQPQHF. The chain joins TRBV10-3 to TRBJ1-5, with D uncertain. Trimming cost V 3 bases and J 4 bases, with 4 bases left between them. This CDR3 spans 12 amino acids. Looked up from germline, CDR1 is ENHRY and CDR2 is SYGVKD.

The chain couples TRBV6-5 to TRBJ1-2; perhaps TRBD1 as D (5 bases). This CDR3 has 12 amino acids. V was pared by 5 bases and J by 6 bases, with 10 bases between. Germline V gene lookup returns CDR1 MNHEY and CDR2 SVGAGI. The CDR3: CASSTSGDGYTF. The CDR3 bases are TGTGCCAGCAGTACCTCGGGGGATGGCTACACCTTC.

The chain employs TRBV5-4 and TRBJ1-5; possible D gene TRBD1, 5 bases. The CDR3 has 14 residues. CDR1 and CDR2 (germline): SGHNT, YYREEE (reference sequence). The V gene lost 2 bases and the J gene lost 3 bases, with 9 bases spanning the gap. The CDR3 DNA reads as TGTGCCAGCAGCTTCCAGGGCAACAATCAGCCCCAGCATTTT. The encoded protein is CASSFQGNNQPQHF.

This chain uses TRBV27 with TRBJ2-3; 10 bases are a match to TRBD1. Germline lookup yields CDR1 MNHEY and CDR2 SMNVEV (reference sequence). The V segment lost 3 bases and the J segment 2 bases; nucleotides outside the gene matches: 8. The CDR3 is 17 residues long. The CDR3 loop reads CASSFSIGTGDTDTQYF. For the CDR3, the DNA is TGTGCCAGCAGTTTCTCTATCGGGACAGGGGACACAGATACGCAGTATTTT.

This chain links TRBV19 with TRBJ1-5, with 8 bases fitting TRBD1. The V segment lost 4 bases and the J segment 4 bases; nucleotides outside the gene matches: 3. This CDR3 has 14 residues. The germline V gene encodes CDR1 LNHDA and CDR2 SQIVND (reference sequence). CDR3 protein: CASSNRGGNQPQHF. The CDR3 DNA reads as TGTGCCAGTAGTAACAGGGGGGGAAATCAGCCCCAGCATTTT.

This chain connects TRBV6-4 to TRBJ1-6; D not resolved. The CDR3 contains 13 residues. Germline CDR1 reads MRHNA; CDR2 reads SNTAGT. With 6 bases removed from V and 9 bases from J, the gap between germline ends came to 12 bases. The CDR3 nucleotides are TGTGCCAGCAGCGGCTCCGCCGGTTCACCCCTCCACTTT. Amino acid sequence: CASSGSAGSPLHF.

There are a few counts of this clone. The CDR3 nucleotides are TGTGCCAGTAGTCGGGATCTCTATAATTCACCCCTCCACTTT. The encoded protein is CASSRDLYNSPLHF. The chain uses TRBV19 and TRBJ1-6, with no clear D. Trimming shortened V by 5 bases and J by 3 bases, and 8 bases separated the two germline ends. The germline gives CDR1 LNHDA, CDR2 SQIVND (reference sequence). This CDR3 has 14 residues.

The rearrangement links TRBV28 to TRBJ2-2; the D gene is possibly TRBD2 (5 bases). This CDR3 is 15 amino acids long. V was trimmed by 6 bases and J by 2 bases, leaving 13 bases between them. Germline CDR1 reads MDHEN; CDR2 reads SYDVKM. CDR3 in DNA: TGTGCCAGCAGAACCCGGGGAGACAACACCGGGGAGCTGTTTTTT. The encoded protein is CASRTRGDNTGELFF. The variable domain in full, completed from reference TRBV28 and TRBJ2-2, reads DVKVTQSSRYLVKRTGEKVFLECVQDMDHENMFWYRQDPGLGLRLIYFSYDVKMKEKGDIPEGYSVSREKKERFSLILESASTNQTSMYLCASRTRGDNTGELFFGEGSRLTVL.